What follows are 25 T cell receptor beta chains derived from one specimen sequenced in a study of T cells after yellow fever vaccination. TCRdb processed the 5' RACE reads anew with MiXCR; each CDR3 protein has one entry. The sample includes some 99,000 distinct CDR3 sequences, approximately 5.5% of them seen just once. The sequencing here drew on CD8+ T cells sorted from PBMCs, taken 10 days after the yellow fever booster vaccination. The receptors derive from a man aged 18 to 30 who received the YFV17D yellow fever vaccine.

This clonotype has a handful of counts. The CDR3 DNA is TGTGCCACCAGCCGCGGAACCAGGGGGGAGACCCAGTACTTC. Translation: CATSRGTRGETQYF. The chain employs TRBV15 and TRBJ2-5, with 7 bases aligning to TRBD1. Looked up from germline, CDR1 is LNHNV and CDR2 is YYDKDF (reference sequence). Unmatched junction bases numbered 8, after V lost 5 bases and J lost 5 bases. The CDR3 has 14 residues.

This clonotype was found many times. V usage is TRBV27 and J usage is TRBJ2-2; D could derive from TRBD1 or TRBD2 (5 bases each). The CDR3 length is 14 residues. Trimming shortened V by 4 bases and J by 8 bases, and 14 bases separated the two germline ends. CDR1 and CDR2 from the germline V gene are MNHEY and SMNVEV (reference sequence). The CDR3 sequence: CASSWDRIGGELFF. In DNA, the CDR3 is TGTGCCAGCAGTTGGGACCGGATAGGAGGGGAGCTGTTTTTT.

This clonotype was seen at least ten times. This rearrangement joins TRBV5-1 to TRBJ2-1; perhaps D is TRBD1 or TRBD2 (5 bases each). Trimming took 0 bases from V and 2 from J, leaving 15 bases between them. Germline V gene lookup returns CDR1 SGHRS and CDR2 YFSETQ. CDR3 length equals 17 residues. DNA of the CDR3: TGCGCCAGCAGCTTGGCGGGCAGGGAGTACACCTACAATGAGCAGTTCTTC. It codes for CASSLAGREYTYNEQFF.

This clonotype was observed a handful of times. J is TRBJ2-1 and V is TRBV29-1; D is undetermined. CDR1 SQVTM and CDR2 ANQGSEA come from the germline V gene. The CDR3 is 14 amino acids. V gave up 3 bases and J gave up 6 bases, with 15 bases separating them. The CDR3 sequence: CSVDRVKGRNEQFF. CDR3 sequence (DNA): TGCAGCGTTGATAGGGTTAAGGGCCGCAATGAGCAGTTCTTC.

This clonotype was recorded at least ten times. The chain carries TRBV7-3 and TRBJ2-1; maybe TRBD2 (6 bases). The length of the CDR3 is 16 residues. V lost 5 bases and J lost 3, with 17 bases in between. Germline V gene lookup returns CDR1 SGHTA and CDR2 FQGTGA. The CDR3 loop reads CASSPNPGLHYNEQFF. The CDR3 DNA follows: TGTGCCAGCAGCCCTAATCCCGGACTACACTACAATGAGCAGTTCTTC.

The J gene is TRBJ2-7, the V gene TRBV20-1; 7 nucleotides line up with TRBD1. The CDR3 runs 17 residues. V was clipped by 0 bases and J by 0 bases; unmatched bases: 11. In germline, CDR1 is DFQATT, CDR2 SNEGSKA (reference sequence). CDR3 region: CSARDYTGTASSYEQYF. In DNA, the CDR3 is TGCAGTGCTAGAGACTACACCGGGACAGCCAGCTCCTACGAGCAGTACTTC.

This clonotype was counted a few times. The chain couples TRBV7-6 to TRBJ2-3; D not certain. The CDR3 has 15 amino acids. The germline CDR1 and CDR2 sequences are SGHVS and FNYEAQ. Trimming left V 1 base short and J 4 bases short, with 12 bases between. The CDR3, as DNA: TGTGCCAGCAGCTTAGAGGCAGCTAATTCAGATACGCAGTATTTT. Protein sequence: CASSLEAANSDTQYF.

This clonotype was seen more than once but under ten times. CDR3 residues: CASISAPYEQYV. The CDR3 DNA sequence: TGTGCCAGCATTTCGGCCCCCTACGAGCAGTACGTC. This chain uses TRBV6-5 with TRBJ2-7; unclear D gene. The V end lost 7 bases, the J end lost 2 bases, and 9 bases lay between the germline ends. CDR1 is MNHEY, CDR2 SVGAGI, per germline. The CDR3 has 12 amino acids.

A few counts support this clonotype. The CDR3: CASSMGTGVISQQFF. CDR3 coding DNA: TGTGCCAGCAGCATGGGGACAGGGGTAATTTCCCAGCAGTTCTTC. The V and J genes are TRBV7-2 and TRBJ2-1; 10 bases line up with TRBD1. In germline, CDR1 is SGHTA, CDR2 FQGNSA. The CDR3 covers 15 residues. V trimming: 5 bases; J trimming: 11 bases; junction bases outside the gene matches: 12.

The genes are TRBV6-2 or TRBV6-3 and TRBJ2-1, with D unresolved. Between the trimmed V and J ends, which lost 6 bases and 2 bases, there was a span of 8 bases. Germline V gene sequence: CDR1 MNHEY, CDR2 SVGEGT. The CDR3 consists of 13 residues. CDR3 loop: CASSGLAYNEQFF. The CDR3 nucleotides are TGTGCCAGCAGCGGGCTGGCCTACAATGAGCAGTTCTTC.

The table lists this clonotype with a few counts. The chain uses TRBV21-1 and TRBJ1-4; TRBD1 was called by the table and not checked on the DNA. TRBV21-1 is reported as a pseudogene. The CDR3 covers 15 residues. This CDR3 is CASSKFGRGRLGLFF. CDR3 DNA sequence: TGTGCCAGCAGCAAATTCGGCAGGGGGCGTCTCGGGCTGTTTTTT.

This clonotype was seen a few times. The genes are TRBV7-2 and TRBJ2-7, with D tentatively TRBD1 (5 bases). V lost 5 bases and J lost 3, with 14 bases in between. CDR3 length equals 14 residues. CDR1 is SGHTA and CDR2 is FQGNSA in the germline V gene. CDR3 in amino acids: CASSPTDTFYEQYF. The CDR3 DNA follows: TGTGCCAGCAGCCCCACGGACACCTTCTACGAGCAGTACTTC.

This clonotype showed up many times. This chain connects TRBV12-3 or TRBV12-4 to TRBJ2-2; either TRBD1 or TRBD2 may fit D (6 bases each). Trimming stripped 2 bases from V and 4 bases from J, with 11 bases between. The CDR3 covers 15 residues. Written as DNA, the CDR3 is TGTGCCAGCAGTTTAAGGGGGGTTGGCACCGGGGAGCTGTTTTTT. Amino acids: CASSLRGVGTGELFF.

This clonotype was counted between two and nine times. This chain links TRBV6-2 or TRBV6-3 with TRBJ2-5, with TRBD1 matching 8 bases. This CDR3 region has 15 residues. Germline V gives CDR1 MNHEY, CDR2 SVGEGT. Trimming removed 5 bases from V and 5 bases from J; junction bases left unmatched: 10. For the CDR3, the DNA is TGTGCCAGCAGTGCCGGGACAGGCAATGTGGAGACCCAGTACTTC. It encodes CASSAGTGNVETQYF.

V and J are TRBV27 and TRBJ2-7; TRBD2 matches at 8 bases. The germline V gene encodes CDR1 MNHEY and CDR2 SMNVEV (reference sequence). V was clipped by 2 bases and J by 6 bases; unmatched bases: 6. This CDR3 has 14 amino acids. This CDR3 is CASSLGAGALEQYF. CDR3 nucleotides: TGTGCCAGCAGTTTAGGAGCGGGGGCCCTCGAGCAGTACTTC.

This clonotype was counted only a few times. The chain links TRBV7-9 to TRBJ1-2, with 7 bases lining up with TRBD1. Germline V gene lookup returns CDR1 SEHNR and CDR2 FQNEAQ (reference sequence). This CDR3 contains 15 residues. The V gene end was trimmed by 0 bases and the J gene end by 5 bases; junction bases not matched to a gene: 6. For the CDR3, the DNA is TGTGCCAGCAGCTTAGCTACAGGGGTTTTTTATGGCTACACCTTC. Protein sequence: CASSLATGVFYGYTF.

This clonotype occurred a few times. The chain couples TRBV7-6 to TRBJ1-2; 9 bases match TRBD1. Germline CDR1 SGHVS, CDR2 FNYEAQ. With 6 bases clipped from V and 7 bases from J, the junction kept 6 bases outside the gene matches. CDR3 length equals 13 residues. This CDR3 reads CASRPTGGVGYTF. CDR3 DNA sequence: TGTGCCAGCAGGCCGACAGGGGGTGTTGGCTACACCTTC.

The chain has TRBV7-2 and TRBJ1-3; TRBD1 is a possible D gene (5 bases). CDR1 is SGHTA and CDR2 is FQGNSA in the germline V gene. This CDR3 is built from 15 residues. V was shortened by 0 bases and J by 9 bases, with 15 bases between the two germline ends. CDR3 coding DNA: TGTGCCAGCAGCTTAGCTGTCGAGGGGTTAGGCACCATATATTTT. Encoded protein: CASSLAVEGLGTIYF.

This clonotype was picked up many times. The gene calls are TRBV7-6 and TRBJ2-1; TRBD1 or TRBD2 may be the D gene (5 bases each). The CDR3 runs to 17 residues. V lost 5 bases and J 0 bases, leaving 17 bases between the germline ends. Germline V gene lookup returns CDR1 SGHVS and CDR2 FNYEAQ. The CDR3 sequence: CASSPRRRGASYNEQFF. CDR3 sequence (DNA): TGTGCCAGCAGCCCGCGGAGGAGAGGGGCCTCCTACAATGAGCAGTTCTTC.

The chain joins TRBV2 to TRBJ2-3; D gene uncertain. The germline gives CDR1 SNHLY, CDR2 FYNNEI. This CDR3 region has 12 residues. V was shortened by 9 bases and J by 4 bases, with 11 bases between the two germline ends. CDR3 DNA sequence: TGTGCCAGGCGTTTGGGCGCAGATACGCAGTATTTT. Translation: CARRLGADTQYF.

The CDR3: CASSLEPAEPPKFF. Here the CDR3 DNA reads TGTGCCAGCAGCTTAGAACCGGCCGAACCCCCCAAGTTCTTC. The J gene is TRBJ2-1, the V gene TRBV11-3; D call uncertain. The germline gives CDR1 SGHNT, CDR2 YENEEA. Trimming removed 0 bases from V and 14 bases from J, with 17 bases in between. This CDR3 has 14 residues.

The chain employs TRBV20-1 and TRBJ2-3; D unresolved. Germline V gives CDR1 DFQATT, CDR2 SNEGSKA (reference sequence). V was shortened by 0 bases and J by 3 bases, with 7 bases between the two germline ends. CDR3 size: 13 residues. The CDR3 loop is CSAREWATDTQYF. Here the CDR3 DNA reads TGCAGTGCTAGAGAATGGGCTACAGATACGCAGTATTTT.

In its sample, this clonotype was seen a few times. The V and J genes are TRBV4-1 and TRBJ1-5; D is undetermined. Germline CDR1 and CDR2: MGHRA and YSYEKL. The ends were cut back, 0 bases at V and 2 bases at J, with 11 bases in the middle. The CDR3 length is 16 residues. The CDR3 bases are TGCGCCAGCAGCCAAGAATACGGGCAGGGCAATCAGCCCCAGCATTTT. Residues: CASSQEYGQGNQPQHF.

This clonotype was seen repeatedly, ten times or more. The J gene is TRBJ2-7, the V gene TRBV5-1; the D gene is possibly TRBD2 (6 bases). The germline V gene encodes CDR1 SGHRS and CDR2 YFSETQ. Deletions cut 4 bases from V and 0 bases from J, with 14 bases between. This CDR3 contains 15 residues. CDR3 amino acids: CASSPGTGDSYEQYV. The CDR3 nucleotides read TGCGCCAGCAGCCCAGGGACGGGAGACTCCTACGAGCAGTACGTC.

The CDR3: CASRLEGQGSDTQYF. The CDR3 nucleotides read TGCGCCAGCAGACTTGAAGGGCAGGGCTCAGATACGCAGTATTTT. The genes are TRBV5-1 and TRBJ2-3, with D maybe TRBD1 (5 bases). Looked up from germline, CDR1 is SGHRS and CDR2 is YFSETQ. The germline V and J ends were trimmed by 5 bases and 4 bases, with 17 bases remaining between them. There are 15 residues in the CDR3.